The present entry profiles one T cell receptor beta chain with its context. As yet, its antigen is unknown. The record originates from a study of cytomegalovirus exposure and HLA in healthy donors. About the research overall: In a previous analysis, more than 90 million unique TCR beta sequences were found from 150 million to 200 million T cells. Study outcomes and limitations: About 87% or about 30% of the time was how often most TCR beta V segments were productive, according to an earlier analysis.

Donors were ostensibly healthy at sampling, although undocumented immune exposures were probable. The CDR3 is 13 amino acids. V gave up 10 bases and J gave up 7 bases; unmatched junction bases: 7. The V gene's germline CDR1 is MNHEY and CDR2 SVGAGI. PCR was performed using 60 Vbeta and 13 Jbeta primers. The data were produced by immunoSEQ multiplex PCR, yet TCRdb's version contains in-frame clones alone and is incomplete. The sample has around 150,000 clones; 76% are singletons. The TCR comes from a female donor in good health and CMV-seropositive. The chain links TRBV6-5 to TRBJ2-2; 9 bases map to TRBD2. The sequencing input was PBMCs. This chain's CDR3 is CATASGVNGELFF. In DNA form, the CDR3 reads TGTGCCACCGCTAGCGGGGTTAACGGGGAGCTGTTTTTT.